The T cell receptor (beta chain) described here comes from a study of blood T cell repertoires in COVID-19. Study background: PBMCs, B-cell-depleted T cells, or T cells provided the cDNA or gDNA that made up the material.

The germline V gene encodes CDR1 SGHTA and CDR2 FQGNSA. The CDR3 runs to 17 residues. Losses at the gene ends were 2 bases for V and 0 bases for J; bases not matched to a gene: 7. Per the study methods: Estimates of nucleated cell counts were drawn from the amplification of reference gene primers. Some clones are missing from TCRdb's copy, which holds only in-frame ones; the method was immunoSEQ multiplex PCR. That table is the source of V, J and clone size, and D and trimming were worked out from the DNA. The sample lists around 72,000 clones, about 80% occurring once. Only a few counts were recorded for this clone.

The sequence came from a woman aged 55-75 years with acute or convalescent COVID-19. V usage is TRBV7-2 and J usage is TRBJ2-4; 7 nucleotides line up with TRBD2. The specimen was peripheral blood. The CDR3 here is CASSLFAGGGAKNIQYF. The CDR3 region has the DNA TGTGCCAGCAGCTTATTCGCTGGCGGGGGAGCCAAAAACATTCAGTACTTC.